This paragraph reports one TCR beta chain. The V end was cut by 8 bases, the J end by 1 base, with 6 bases between. The germline CDR1 and CDR2 sequences are MNHNS and SASEGT. This CDR3 is built from 12 residues. In the naive CD8 group, cells lacked CD45RO and were positively selected for CCR7, so terminally differentiated effector memory CD45RA+ cells were left out. Every donor was a Caucasian adult from Nashville, Tennessee. Produced via immunoSEQ multiplex PCR; TCRdb's table is partial and in-frame only. The sample contains around 600,000 clones, 85% to 95% of which appear only once. This record belongs to a study of shared clonotypes between healthy human individuals.

Specimen: naive CD8+ T cells sorted from blood. The rearrangement joins TRBV6-1 to TRBJ1-5, with D hard to call. This sequence originates from a woman aged 25 to 45 in good health. The CDR3 here is CASGLSNQPQHF. The CDR3 DNA is TGTGCCAGCGGCTTGAGCAATCAGCCCCAGCATTTT.